These 21 T cell receptor beta chains originate from one sample sequenced in a study of PD-1 blockade in classical Hodgkin lymphoma. Sample time point: cycle 4 day 1 (C4D1), after more than 5 weeks of nivolumab. With no exception, relapse followed autologous stem cell transplantation in all patients, and brentuximab vedotin exposure varied. Generated by immunoSEQ multiplex PCR, the TCRdb table keeps only in-frame clones and is missing some. Seen here are tens of thousands of clones, roughly 78% observed once, and the top ten hold 9.4%. The source was peripheral blood mononuclear cells (PBMCs), collected before the fourth cycle of nivolumab. These receptors all come from a human donor with classical Hodgkin lymphoma.

This sequence joins TRBV10-3 and TRBJ1-1; D possibly corresponds to TRBD1 (5 bases). Trimming took 2 bases from V and 8 from J, leaving 9 bases between them. This CDR3 has 12 amino acids. Germline values: CDR1 ENHRY, CDR2 SYGVKD. CDR3 DNA sequence: TGTGCCATCAGTGAGACACAGGACGAAGCTTTCTTT. As protein: CAISETQDEAFF.

This clone occurred a few times. V and J are TRBV7-3 and TRBJ1-6; D possibly corresponds to TRBD1 (6 bases). Per the germline V gene, CDR1 is SGHTA and CDR2 is FQGTGA. Trimming took off 6 bases at V and 8 bases at J, with 14 bases between the two ends. This CDR3 is 14 amino acids long. CDR3 residues: CASREQGSDSPLHF. CDR3 bases: TGTGCCAGCAGAGAACAGGGAAGTGATTCACCCCTCCACTTT.

This sequence joins TRBV7-9 and TRBJ2-7, with unresolved D. Trimming pared 2 bases from V and 6 bases from J, leaving 14 bases between. This CDR3 region has 14 residues. Germline V CDR1 and CDR2: SEHNR, FQNEAQ (reference sequence). The CDR3 spells CASSLLAWVGEQYF. CDR3 sequence (DNA): TGTGCCAGCAGCTTATTAGCCTGGGTGGGCGAGCAGTACTTC.

This clone appeared once. The rearrangement links TRBV27 to TRBJ2-1; 8 bases align to TRBD2. J gave up 2 bases and V 3 bases, and 6 bases lay outside the gene matches. The CDR3 extends over 16 amino acids. The germline V gene encodes CDR1 MNHEY and CDR2 SMNVEV (reference sequence). CDR3 sequence reads: CASSLRLAGTYNEQFF. The DNA for the CDR3 is TGTGCCAGCAGTTTGCGTCTAGCGGGCACCTACAATGAGCAGTTCTTC.

The chain recombines TRBV9 with TRBJ2-5; no clear D gene. The V and J ends lost 4 bases and 0 bases respectively, with 13 bases between them. The CDR3 consists of 15 residues. Germline V gives CDR1 SGDLS, CDR2 YYNGEE. The CDR3 DNA is TGTGCCAGCAGCCCCCGACCCCGGTACCAAGAGACCCAGTACTTC. Protein: CASSPRPRYQETQYF. The complete variable domain, with remaining parts taken from reference TRBV9 and TRBJ2-5, reads DSGVTQTPKHLITATGQRVTLRCSPRSGDLSVYWYQQSLDQGLQFLIQYYNGEERAKGNILERFSAQQFPDLHSELNLSSLELGDSALYFCASSPRPRYQETQYFGPGTRLLVL.

This clone was seen many times. The CDR3 loop is CASSNPWEQYF. For the CDR3, the DNA is TGTGCCAGCAGTAACCCCTGGGAGCAGTACTTC. The V and J genes are TRBV6-1 and TRBJ2-7; D is unresolved. V dropped 5 bases and J dropped 7 bases, with 9 bases sitting between them. The CDR3 has 11 amino acids. Germline CDR1 MNHNS, CDR2 SASEGT.

This sequence joins TRBV19 and TRBJ1-1; 7 bases line up with TRBD1. V gave up 4 bases and J gave up 3 bases; unmatched junction bases: 8. Germline V lookup: CDR1 LNHDA, CDR2 SQIVND (reference sequence). The length of the CDR3 is 15 residues. The CDR3 bases are TGTGCCAGTAGTACACAGGGGTGGGCGGACACTGAAGCTTTCTTT. It codes for CASSTQGWADTEAFF.

The chain joins TRBV19 to TRBJ2-7, with D perhaps given as TRBD1 or TRBD2 (6 bases each). Trimming shortened V by 4 bases and J by 4 bases, and 14 bases separated the two germline ends. CDR1 LNHDA and CDR2 SQIVND come from the germline V gene (reference sequence). CDR3 size: 14 residues. The CDR3 region is CASSTLGGSYEQYF. The CDR3, as DNA: TGTGCCAGTAGTACCCTCGGGGGCAGTTACGAGCAGTACTTC.

The V call is TRBV9, the J call TRBJ2-2, with D perhaps matching TRBD1 (5 bases). Germline values: CDR1 SGDLS, CDR2 YYNGEE. This CDR3 region has 15 residues. The ends were cut back, 0 bases at V and 4 bases at J, with 10 bases in the middle. Here the CDR3 DNA reads TGTGCCAGCAGCGTAGATAGGGGTCGCACCGGGGAGCTGTTTTTT. As protein: CASSVDRGRTGELFF.

This clone appeared once. DNA for the CDR3: TGTGCCAGCAGCCAAGATTCTCAGCGGGGGGGTACCACAGATACGCAGTATTTT. The encoded protein is CASSQDSQRGGTTDTQYF. V usage is TRBV4-2 and J usage is TRBJ2-3; TRBD2 matches 10 bases. The CDR3 extends over 18 amino acids. Trimming cost V 0 bases and J 2 bases; bases outside gene matches: 8. Germline loops: CDR1 LGHNA, CDR2 YNFKEQ.

This chain joins TRBV6-6 and TRBJ2-3, with 8 bases matching TRBD2. CDR1 and CDR2 from the germline V gene are MNHNY and SVGAGI (reference sequence). V gave up 2 bases and J gave up 6 bases; unmatched junction bases: 1. The CDR3 has 13 amino acids. The CDR3 sequence is CASSYRLADTQYF. The CDR3 DNA follows: TGTGCCAGCAGTTACAGACTAGCGGATACGCAGTATTTT.

The V call is TRBV19, the J call TRBJ2-1; TRBD2 matches at 11 bases. The CDR3 length is 20 residues. Trimming at V came to 4 bases and at J to 0 bases, leaving 14 bases not matched to a gene. Looked up from germline, CDR1 is LNHDA and CDR2 is SQIVND (reference sequence). The CDR3 sequence: CASSTQGLAGGRSSYNEQFF. DNA of the CDR3: TGTGCCAGTAGTACCCAGGGGCTAGCGGGGGGCCGGAGCTCCTACAATGAGCAGTTCTTC.

The V call is TRBV2, the J call TRBJ1-1, with D possibly being TRBD1 (5 bases). Per germline, CDR1 SNHLY and CDR2 FYNNEI. Trimming pared 3 bases from V and 1 base from J, leaving 15 bases between. The CDR3 loop spans 16 amino acids. The CDR3 DNA follows: TGTGCCAGCAGTGAGTCGTGGGGGACTTCGAACACTGAAGCTTTCTTT. Translation: CASSESWGTSNTEAFF. The variable domain in full, completed from reference TRBV2 and TRBJ1-1, reads EPEVTQTPSHQVTQMGQEVILRCVPISNHLYFYWYRQILGQKVEFLVSFYNNEISEKSEIFDDQFSVERPDGSNFTLKIRSTKLEDSAMYFCASSESWGTSNTEAFFGQGTRLTVV.

In its sample, this clone was seen once. This rearrangement joins TRBV6-1 to TRBJ2-7; TRBD1 matches at 10 bases. Germline CDR1 is MNHNS and CDR2 is SASEGT. The CDR3 has 15 amino acids. V lost 7 bases, J lost 6 bases, and 12 bases stayed unmatched. The CDR3 protein is CASTFWDRGLGEQYF. CDR3 bases: TGTGCCAGCACCTTTTGGGACAGGGGCCTCGGCGAGCAGTACTTC.

The chain recombines TRBV27 with TRBJ2-7; 9 bases align to TRBD1. Trimming took 3 bases from V and 7 from J; bases not matched to a gene: 16. The CDR3 totals 17 residues. Germline V gives CDR1 MNHEY, CDR2 SMNVEV (reference sequence). CDR3 region: CASSLAHRGPRGFEQYF. Written as DNA, the CDR3 is TGTGCCAGCAGTTTGGCCCACAGGGGGCCCCGAGGCTTTGAGCAGTACTTC.

The chain employs TRBV4-2 and TRBJ1-4, with 8 bases identical to TRBD1. The J segment lost 5 bases and the V segment lost 2 bases, leaving 4 bases of the junction unmatched. The CDR3 sequence is 15 residues long. CDR1 LGHNA and CDR2 YNFKEQ come from the germline V gene. For the CDR3, the DNA is TGTGCCAGCAGCCAACCGGGACAGGCGAATGAAAAACTGTTTTTT. This encodes CASSQPGQANEKLFF.

This chain uses TRBV28 with TRBJ1-5, with a tentative D call TRBD1 (6 bases). The CDR3 consists of 15 residues. Trimming cost V 4 bases and J 9 bases, with 19 bases left between them. CDR1 is MDHEN, CDR2 SYDVKM, per germline. The chain's CDR3 is CASSWAWDTGWPQHF. The CDR3 DNA is TGTGCCAGCAGTTGGGCGTGGGACACGGGTTGGCCCCAGCATTTT.

The gene calls are TRBV10-3 and TRBJ2-5; TRBD2 might be the D (5 bases). Per germline, CDR1 ENHRY and CDR2 SYGVKD. V lost 6 bases and J 7 bases, leaving 15 bases between the germline ends. This CDR3 has 13 amino acids. The CDR3 spells CAISLADGGTQYF. CDR3 DNA: TGTGCCATCAGCCTGGCCGACGGAGGGACCCAGTACTTC.

This clone was seen a handful of times. The chain recombines TRBV28 with TRBJ2-6; D might be TRBD2 (6 bases). Per germline, CDR1 MDHEN and CDR2 SYDVKM. The CDR3 has 16 residues. V lost 5 bases to trimming and J lost 12 bases, with 23 bases between them. The CDR3 coding sequence is TGTGCCAGCAGTATGGTTCACTTGGGACTGCACCCCGTCCTGACTTTC. Its protein product is CASSMVHLGLHPVLTF.

This chain's CDR3 is CASKEGYGNSPLHF. The CDR3 DNA is TGTGCCAGCAAAGAGGGTTACGGTAATTCACCCCTCCACTTT. The V gene is TRBV25-1, the J gene TRBJ1-6; D remains unclear. This CDR3 has 14 amino acids. Trimming removed 7 bases at V and 6 bases at J, with 13 bases between. The V gene's germline CDR1 is MGHDK and CDR2 SYGVNS.

The V call is TRBV19, the J call TRBJ2-2, with TRBD1 identical over 8 bases. This CDR3 is built from 17 residues. With V trimmed by 0 bases and J by 2 bases, 5 bases remained unmatched. Germline values: CDR1 LNHDA, CDR2 SQIVND (reference sequence). The CDR3 nucleotides are TGTGCCAGTAGTATAGATCAGGGGACAGGTAACACCGGGGAGCTGTTTTTT. This translates into CASSIDQGTGNTGELFF.